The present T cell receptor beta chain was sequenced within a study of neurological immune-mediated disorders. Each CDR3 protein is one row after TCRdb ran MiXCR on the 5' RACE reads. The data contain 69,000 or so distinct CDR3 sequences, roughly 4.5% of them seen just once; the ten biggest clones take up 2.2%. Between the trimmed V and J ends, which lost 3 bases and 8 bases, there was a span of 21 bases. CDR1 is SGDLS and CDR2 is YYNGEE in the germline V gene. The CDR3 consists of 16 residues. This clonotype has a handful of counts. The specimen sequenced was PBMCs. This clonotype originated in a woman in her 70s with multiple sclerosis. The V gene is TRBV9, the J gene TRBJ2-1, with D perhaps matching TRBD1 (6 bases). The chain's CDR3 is CASSAQGTGTPDEQFF. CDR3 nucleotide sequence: TGTGCCAGCAGCGCCCAGGGGACCGGGACCCCTGATGAGCAGTTCTTC.